This paragraph reports one T cell receptor (beta chain). No antigen is known for it. This sample is part of a study of cytomegalovirus exposure and HLA in healthy donors. The CDR3 totals 16 residues. PCR primers comprised 60 Vbeta and 13 Jbeta primers. The method was immunoSEQ multiplex PCR; TCRdb's version includes in-frame clones alone and lacks a portion of them. Here the sample spans 150,000 to 200,000 clones, 79% being singletons. General study findings and limits: One later analysis reportedly identified an Asian-associated ancestry cluster that showed fewer N-insertions than the roughly 620-donor mean. A missense DCLRE1C variant was associated with V- and J-gene trimming of TCR beta chains in a later analysis, and an independent cohort replicated the association.

This receptor was obtained from a woman between 50 and 59 years old in good health and CMV-seronegative. The source material was PBMCs. The rearrangement uses TRBV1 and TRBJ2-3; the table calls TRBD2, which could not be checked here. TRBV1 is listed as a pseudogene. CDR3 sequence reads: CTSSQGWRGGGWLMYF. The CDR3 DNA reads as TGCACCAGCAGCCAAGGGTGGCGGGGGGGTGGTTGGTTGATGTATTTT.